This TCR beta chain was sequenced in a study of blood T cell repertoires in COVID-19. Measured with immunoSEQ multiplex PCR; TCRdb has only the in-frame clones, and not every one. The sample holds 130,000 to 150,000 clones, around 85% seen once. Sequencing input: PBMCs or T cells enriched from blood (not recorded which). The receptor's source is a man aged 45-65 years who had recovered from COVID-19.

The CDR3 sequence is CASSLLGQVNEKLFF. The CDR3 nucleotides are TGTGCCAGCAGCTTGCTGGGACAGGTTAATGAAAAACTGTTTTTT. The rearrangement uses TRBV5-4 and TRBJ1-4; TRBD1 matches 8 bases. Looked up from germline, CDR1 is SGHNT and CDR2 is YYREEE (reference sequence). The CDR3 is 15 amino acids. V gave up 1 base and J gave up 4 bases; unmatched junction bases: 3.